Following are 32 T cell receptor beta chains from one sample sequenced in a study of shared clonotypes between healthy human individuals. Produced via immunoSEQ multiplex PCR; TCRdb's table is partial and in-frame only. This sample carries more than 550,000 clones, less than 95% of them seen once, and the ten largest clones take around a third. The sample consisted of memory CD8+ T cells from PBMCs. Subset given: CD45RO+ cells pooled with CCR7-negative TemRA cells. These receptors were collected from a man younger than 35 in good health. Some clones in this sample may be carry-over from other donors' samples.

The genes are TRBV6-4 and TRBJ2-7; 10 positions match TRBD2. The CDR3 runs to 15 residues. After removal of 4 bases from V and 4 bases from J, the junction contained 7 bases not matched to a gene. The V gene's germline CDR1 is MRHNA and CDR2 SNTAGT. The CDR3 sequence: CASSVTAGGIYEQYF. DNA of the CDR3: TGTGCCAGCAGTGTTACAGCGGGAGGGATTTACGAGCAGTACTTC.

The chain joins TRBV7-9 to TRBJ2-1; 7 bases are a match to TRBD2. V dropped 5 bases and J dropped 6; count of bases not matched to a gene: 10. The CDR3 runs 15 residues. In germline, CDR1 is SEHNR, CDR2 FQNEAQ (reference sequence). CDR3 residues: CASSINAGVGNEQFF. CDR3 in DNA: TGTGCCAGCAGCATAAACGCGGGAGTGGGCAATGAGCAGTTCTTC.

J is TRBJ2-3 and V is TRBV9, with a tentative D call TRBD2 (6 bases). Trimming left V 4 bases short and J 0 bases short, with 18 bases between. CDR3 length: 17 amino acids. Germline CDR1 and CDR2: SGDLS and YYNGEE. The CDR3 region has the DNA TGTGCCAGCAGCCCCCGGGAAGGAGGGGCCAGCACAGATACGCAGTATTTT. Its translation: CASSPREGGASTDTQYF.

The chain joins TRBV6-5 to TRBJ1-1; no clear D gene. V shed 5 bases and J shed 5 bases, with 15 bases lying between them. Germline values: CDR1 MNHEY, CDR2 SVGAGI. This CDR3 contains 14 residues. The CDR3 protein is CASSPVYLVTEAFF. The CDR3 DNA follows: TGTGCCAGCAGTCCCGTATACTTGGTGACTGAAGCTTTCTTT.

The genes are TRBV5-4 and TRBJ2-5; TRBD2 might be the D (5 bases). Trimming left V 3 bases short and J 5 bases short, with 14 bases between. This CDR3 comprises 14 residues. Germline V gene data show CDR1 as SGHNT and CDR2 as YYREEE (reference sequence). This chain's CDR3 is CASSSGVTLETQYF. As DNA, the CDR3 is TGTGCCAGCAGCTCCGGGGTGACTCTGGAGACCCAGTACTTC.

This chain links TRBV2 with TRBJ2-7; the match to TRBD1 covers 7 bases. CDR3 length equals 13 residues. Germline lookup yields CDR1 SNHLY and CDR2 FYNNEI. The J segment lost 1 base and the V segment lost 6 bases, leaving 3 bases of the junction unmatched. CDR3 nucleotides: TGTGCCAGCAGGGGACAGCTGTCCTACGAGCAGTACTTC. As protein: CASRGQLSYEQYF.

This clone has a count of ten or more. The chain employs TRBV15 and TRBJ1-5; D gene ambiguous. CDR1 and CDR2 from the germline V gene are LNHNV and YYDKDF (reference sequence). This CDR3 is 14 amino acids long. V was cut by 6 bases and J by 3 bases, with 12 bases left in between. The CDR3 loop is CATRVDGNNQPQHF. CDR3 nucleotide sequence: TGTGCCACCAGAGTGGACGGGAACAATCAGCCCCAGCATTTT. The full variable domain, its missing parts supplied by reference TRBV15 and TRBJ1-5, is DAMVIQNPRYQVTQFGKPVTLSCSQTLNHNVMYWYQQKSSQAPKLLFHYYDKDFNNEADTPDNFQSRRPNTSFCFLDIRSPGLGDTAMYLCATRVDGNNQPQHFGDGTRLSIL.

The V call is TRBV27, the J call TRBJ1-2; the match to TRBD1 covers 7 bases. J was trimmed by 0 bases and V by 5 bases; bases with no gene match: 6. The CDR3 extends over 15 amino acids. Germline V gene lookup returns CDR1 MNHEY and CDR2 SMNVEV (reference sequence). This chain's CDR3 is CASSARGTANYGYTF. The DNA of the CDR3 is TGTGCCAGCAGTGCCAGGGGGACAGCTAACTATGGCTACACCTTC.

J is TRBJ2-2 and V is TRBV7-7, with D uncertain. The V end was cut by 4 bases, the J end by 6 bases, with 12 bases between. Germline-derived CDR1 and CDR2 are SSHAT and FNYEAQ (reference sequence). CDR3 size: 14 residues. As DNA, the CDR3 is TGTGCCAGCAGCTCGCTGCTAGGACCCGGGGAGCTGTTTTTT. Translated: CASSSLLGPGELFF. Together with reference TRBV7-7 and TRBJ2-2, the CDR3 gives the full variable domain: GAGVSQSPRYKVTKRGQDVTLRCDPISSHATLYWYQQALGQGPEFLTYFNYEAQPDKSGLPSDRFSAERPEGSISTLTIQRTEQRDSAMYRCASSSLLGPGELFFGEGSRLTVL.

The chain couples TRBV6-1 to TRBJ1-2, with a tentative D call TRBD1 (5 bases). Trimming cost V 2 bases and J 1 base, with 17 bases left between them. Germline V gene lookup returns CDR1 MNHNS and CDR2 SASEGT. The CDR3 has 17 amino acids. The CDR3 DNA follows: TGTGCCAGCAGTGAATGGGGACCTGGCCGGAATAACTATGGCTACACCTTC. It yields the protein CASSEWGPGRNNYGYTF.

This clone has only one observation. Since a much larger clone is just one base distant, this may be a read error. This rearrangement joins TRBV7-9 to TRBJ2-2; D unclear. V dropped 1 base and J dropped 6 bases, with 6 bases sitting between them. This CDR3 has 13 residues. Germline loops: CDR1 SEHNR, CDR2 FQNEAQ (reference sequence). The CDR3 DNA follows: TGTGCCAGCAGCTTAGGGGCCGCCGGGGAGCTGTTTTTT. It translates to CASSLGAAGELFF.

The chain couples TRBV5-1 to TRBJ1-6; possibly TRBD1 for D (6 bases). Germline loops: CDR1 SGHRS, CDR2 YFSETQ. V shed 5 bases and J shed 11 bases, with 23 bases lying between them. CDR3 size: 16 residues. The DNA of the CDR3 is TGCGCCAGCAGTAGGGACAAGGCCCCGGTTAGAACACCCCTCCACTTT. It is translated as CASSRDKAPVRTPLHF.

The V gene is TRBV9, the J gene TRBJ2-7, with TRBD2 matching over 13 bases. Germline assignment: CDR1 SGDLS and CDR2 YYNGEE. Trimming cost V 3 bases and J 4 bases; bases outside gene matches: 10. The CDR3 sequence is 17 residues long. CDR3 amino acids: CASSGPGTSGMLYEQYF. The DNA for the CDR3 is TGTGCCAGCAGCGGGCCCGGGACTAGCGGGATGTTATACGAGCAGTACTTC.

V usage is TRBV7-6 and J usage is TRBJ2-7; 8 positions agree with TRBD2. This CDR3 spans 16 amino acids. The germline V gene has CDR1 SGHVS and CDR2 FNYEAQ. The trim removed 3 bases at V and 6 bases at J, leaving 13 bases unmatched. The CDR3 protein is CASSFEPGLGASEQYF. The CDR3 DNA is TGTGCCAGCAGCTTCGAACCGGGACTAGGGGCAAGCGAGCAGTACTTC.

The chain recombines TRBV7-9 with TRBJ2-1, with 7 bases fitting TRBD2. The V gene end was trimmed by 11 bases and the J gene end by 3 bases; junction bases not matched to a gene: 7. CDR3 length: 13 amino acids. Per germline, CDR1 SEHNR and CDR2 FQNEAQ (reference sequence). The CDR3 loop reads CAHRLADYNEQFF. CDR3 in DNA: TGTGCCCACCGCCTAGCGGACTACAATGAGCAGTTCTTC.

The V and J genes are TRBV18 and TRBJ1-4, with 7 positions matching TRBD1. Trimming cost V 1 base and J 14 bases; bases outside gene matches: 4. This CDR3 region has 12 residues. The germline V gene has CDR1 KGHSH and CDR2 LQKENI. CDR3 bases: TGTGCCAGCTCACCACTAGGGACAGACCTGTTTTTT. Translating it yields CASSPLGTDLFF.

The V call is TRBV10-1, the J call TRBJ2-7; no clear D gene. The CDR3 has 17 amino acids. From germline, CDR1 is WNHNN and CDR2 SYGVQD (reference sequence). Trimming shortened V by 0 bases and J by 1 base, and 16 bases separated the two germline ends. CDR3 region: CASSESPSRALSYEQYF. The DNA of the CDR3 is TGCGCCAGCAGTGAGTCTCCATCGCGCGCACTGTCCTACGAGCAGTACTTC.

The V gene is TRBV28, the J gene TRBJ1-2; no definite D call. In germline, CDR1 is MDHEN, CDR2 SYDVKM. The CDR3 totals 14 residues. The V and J ends lost 3 bases and 7 bases respectively, with 15 bases between them. In DNA form, the CDR3 reads TGTGCCAGCAGTTTGTCGGCAGGAAAGCCTGGCTACACCTTC. It specifies CASSLSAGKPGYTF.

Only one count was recorded for this clone. The V gene is TRBV29-1, the J gene TRBJ2-3; 7 bases are a match to TRBD2. CDR3 length: 14 residues. V shed 3 bases, J shed 3 bases, and the junction held 6 bases outside the gene matches. The germline V gene encodes CDR1 SQVTM and CDR2 ANQGSEA. CDR3 residues: CSVEEVGRTDTQYF. The CDR3 region has the DNA TGCAGCGTTGAGGAGGTCGGGAGGACAGATACGCAGTATTTT.

The chain combines TRBV27 with TRBJ2-1; 7 positions match TRBD2. CDR3 length: 16 amino acids. Germline values: CDR1 MNHEY, CDR2 SMNVEV (reference sequence). Losses at the gene ends were 5 bases for V and 7 bases for J; bases not matched to a gene: 14. CDR3 protein: CASSDNRDYLFNEQFF. The CDR3 region has the DNA TGTGCCAGCAGTGATAACCGGGACTACTTATTTAATGAGCAGTTCTTC.

The count of this clone is one. V is TRBV11-2 and J is TRBJ2-7, with a possible D match to TRBD1 (6 bases). The CDR3 loop spans 15 amino acids. The V gene's germline CDR1 is SGHAT and CDR2 FQNNGV. Trimming cost V 7 bases and J 2 bases, with 18 bases left between them. Here the CDR3 reads CASNPHRDITYEQYF. The CDR3 DNA is TGTGCCAGCAACCCTCACCGGGACATCACCTACGAGCAGTACTTC.

Only one count was recorded for this clone. The V and J genes are TRBV7-8 and TRBJ2-1; 12 nucleotides align to TRBD2. The V segment lost 8 bases and the J segment 2 bases; nucleotides outside the gene matches: 4. Germline V gives CDR1 SGHVS, CDR2 FQNEAQ. This CDR3 is 15 amino acids long. The CDR3 reads CASALAGGPYNEQFF. The DNA for the CDR3 is TGTGCCAGCGCCCTAGCGGGAGGGCCCTACAATGAGCAGTTCTTC.

The V and J genes are TRBV27 and TRBJ2-1; 9 nucleotides match TRBD2. The CDR3 loop spans 13 amino acids. CDR1 is MNHEY and CDR2 is SMNVEV in the germline V gene (reference sequence). V was pared by 5 bases and J by 9 bases, with 5 bases of the junction left unmatched. The CDR3 DNA reads TGTGCCAGCAGTCTTATAGCGGGAGCTGAGCAGTTCTTC. It is translated as CASSLIAGAEQFF.

The chain carries TRBV27 and TRBJ2-7, with 10 bases fitting TRBD1. With V trimmed by 4 bases and J by 1 base, 4 bases remained unmatched. The V gene's germline CDR1 is MNHEY and CDR2 SMNVEV (reference sequence). CDR3 length equals 15 residues. CDR3 region: CASSSADRGSYEQYF. CDR3 nucleotides: TGTGCCAGCAGTTCCGCGGACAGGGGGTCCTACGAGCAGTACTTC.

This chain joins TRBV10-2 and TRBJ1-5, with 7 bases that match TRBD1. V shed 6 bases and J 5 bases; nucleotides not matched to a gene: 7. The V gene's germline CDR1 is WSHSY and CDR2 SAAADI. CDR3 length: 14 residues. The CDR3 DNA follows: TGCGCCAGCAGGCGGACAGGTGGGGATCAGCCCCAGCATTTT. Translating gives CASRRTGGDQPQHF.

The chain has TRBV21-1 and TRBJ2-7; the D segment call TRBD1 is taken from the table without a DNA check. TRBV21-1 is an annotated pseudogene. This CDR3 contains 17 residues. CDR3 loop: CASSKKSTGHLSYEQYF. The DNA for the CDR3 is TGTGCCAGCAGCAAGAAGTCTACAGGACATCTATCCTACGAGCAGTACTTC.

This chain joins TRBV28 and TRBJ1-1, with D possibly TRBD1 on 5 matching bases. The CDR3 totals 13 residues. Trimming left V 5 bases short and J 7 bases short, with 14 bases between. Germline assignment: CDR1 MDHEN and CDR2 SYDVKM. The CDR3 DNA reads as TGTGCCAGCAGTACCCCGTACAGGCGTGAAGCTTTCTTT. This translates into CASSTPYRREAFF.

The chain joins TRBV7-9 to TRBJ2-3; 8 nucleotides match TRBD1. Germline assignment: CDR1 SEHNR and CDR2 FQNEAQ (reference sequence). CDR3 length: 14 amino acids. V shed 5 bases, J shed 2 bases, and the junction held 3 bases outside the gene matches. The CDR3 region has the DNA TGTGCCAGCAGCCGACAGGGGTACACAGATACGCAGTATTTT. Its translation: CASSRQGYTDTQYF.

The chain has TRBV7-7 and TRBJ2-7; D perhaps matches TRBD1 (6 bases). In germline, CDR1 is SSHAT, CDR2 FNYEAQ (reference sequence). The CDR3 sequence is 13 residues long. V gave up 2 bases and J gave up 6 bases, with 11 bases separating them. The CDR3 protein is CASSLNRVGEQYF. CDR3 nucleotides: TGTGCCAGCAGCTTAAACAGGGTAGGCGAGCAGTACTTC.

A note on this clone: Compared with germline, one end of the junction differs, possibly owing to a read error. The chain links TRBV7-2 to TRBJ2-7; 12 bases match TRBD2. The CDR3 length is 14 residues. Germline CDR1 is SGHTA and CDR2 is FQGNSA. The CDR3 here is CASSPQRLAGEGHF. The CDR3, as DNA: TGTGCCAGCAGCCCCCAGAGACTAGCGGGAGAGGGTCACTTC.

This chain connects TRBV5-1 to TRBJ1-1; 11 bases align to TRBD1. Trimming cost V 4 bases and J 3 bases; bases outside gene matches: 2. CDR1 is SGHRS, CDR2 YFSETQ, per germline. This CDR3 is 14 amino acids long. For the CDR3, the DNA is TGCGCCAGCAGCCGGGACAGGGGGGACACTGAAGCTTTCTTT. It encodes CASSRDRGDTEAFF.

The gene calls are TRBV7-6 and TRBJ2-7; 8 positions match TRBD1. Trimming removed 1 base from V and 6 bases from J; junction bases left unmatched: 8. CDR3 length: 15 residues. CDR1 is SGHVS and CDR2 is FNYEAQ in the germline V gene. The DNA for the CDR3 is TGTGCCAGCAGCTTAGTACAGGGGGTTTCATCCGAGCAGTACTTC. Translation: CASSLVQGVSSEQYF.